This T cell receptor beta chain is drawn from a study of blood T cell repertoires in COVID-19. In the original analysis: From reference gene primer amplification, estimates of nucleated cell counts were derived. The data were produced by immunoSEQ multiplex PCR, yet TCRdb's version contains in-frame clones alone and is incomplete. That table supplies the V and J calls and clone size; D and trimming were determined from the DNA. The sample holds under 350,000 clones, 70% to 90% seen once. This clone was seen many times. In the same sample, other DNA sequences code for this CDR3. V shed 3 bases and J shed 0 bases, with 9 bases lying between them. This CDR3 comprises 16 residues. CDR1 and CDR2 (germline): LNHDA, SQIVND (reference sequence).

Sequencing was carried out using peripheral blood. The sequence was obtained from a human donor in a cohort sampled during active COVID-19. The chain carries TRBV19 and TRBJ1-6; TRBD1 is a possible D gene (6 bases). CDR3 DNA: TGTGCCAGTAGTATTTTGGACAGCTCCTATAATTCACCCCTCCACTTT. This gives the protein CASSILDSSYNSPLHF.